This entry lists 23 T cell receptor beta chains sequenced from one sample in a study of blood T cell repertoires in COVID-19. Clones were sequenced by immunoSEQ multiplex PCR, and TCRdb holds only the in-frame ones, with some missing. The data show 250,000 or so clones, approximately 88% seen once. Sequencing used peripheral blood. All receptors come from a woman in her thirties with COVID-19, enrolled during active disease.

This clone was counted only a few times. The gene calls are TRBV19 and TRBJ2-3; D possibly corresponds to TRBD2 (6 bases). The CDR3 runs to 20 residues. The ends were cut back, 5 bases at V and 0 bases at J, with 27 bases in the middle. Germline V gives CDR1 LNHDA, CDR2 SQIVND (reference sequence). The CDR3 loop is CASSRSVGTRALYSTDTQYF. In DNA, the CDR3 is TGTGCCAGTAGTCGAAGTGTGGGGACTCGGGCACTATATAGCACAGATACGCAGTATTTT.

The chain is built from TRBV11-3 and TRBJ2-7; a weak D match, TRBD2 (6 bases). The CDR3 is made up of 15 amino acids. Per germline, CDR1 SGHNT and CDR2 YENEEA. V lost 6 bases, J lost 6 bases, and 21 bases lay in between. The CDR3 nucleotides are TGTGCCAGCAGAGACCCCGGGACTGGGCCCTGCGAGCAGTACGTC. Protein sequence: CASRDPGTGPCEQYV.

J is TRBJ2-1 and V is TRBV29-1; 11 bases align to TRBD2. Germline V CDR1 and CDR2: SQVTM, ANQGSEA. V was pared by 2 bases and J by 7 bases, with 4 bases of the junction left unmatched. This CDR3 region has 14 residues. The CDR3 sequence: CSVELAGGGNEQFF. The CDR3, as DNA: TGCAGCGTTGAACTAGCGGGAGGTGGAAATGAGCAGTTCTTC.

The sample holds a few counts of this clone. The J gene is TRBJ2-7, the V gene TRBV2; 9 nucleotides align to TRBD2. The CDR3 length is 16 residues. With V trimmed by 1 base and J by 2 bases, 6 bases remained unmatched. CDR1 SNHLY and CDR2 FYNNEI come from the germline V gene. Written as DNA, the CDR3 is TGTGCCAGCAGTGAAGGGTTTGGCGGGAGGGCCTACGAGCAGTACGTC. Its protein is CASSEGFGGRAYEQYV.

The chain employs TRBV5-1 and TRBJ2-5; perhaps TRBD1 as D (6 bases). The CDR3 length is 14 residues. Germline V gene lookup returns CDR1 SGHRS and CDR2 YFSETQ. The V gene lost 3 bases and the J gene lost 2 bases, with 11 bases spanning the gap. This chain's CDR3 is CASSSKTGQETQYF. The CDR3 nucleotides are TGCGCCAGCAGCTCGAAGACAGGTCAAGAGACCCAGTACTTC.

The chain links TRBV11-1 to TRBJ2-5; 9 bases fit TRBD2. The CDR3 loop spans 14 amino acids. J lost 5 bases, V lost 4 bases, and 5 bases had no gene match. Germline assignment: CDR1 SGHAT and CDR2 FQDESV (reference sequence). The DNA for the CDR3 is TGTGCCAGCAGCTCAGCGGGGGGTCGGGAGACCCAGTACTTC. It translates to CASSSAGGRETQYF.

The V and J genes are TRBV2 and TRBJ2-1; the match to TRBD1 covers 9 bases. Germline lookup yields CDR1 SNHLY and CDR2 FYNNEI. This CDR3 is 15 amino acids long. Germline trimming cut 4 bases from V and 1 base from J; bases unmatched to any gene: 2. The CDR3 sequence is CASSGDRESYNEQFF. CDR3 nucleotide sequence: TGTGCCAGCAGTGGGGACAGGGAATCCTACAATGAGCAGTTCTTC.

The V gene is TRBV7-9, the J gene TRBJ2-5; maybe TRBD1 (6 bases). Germline CDR1 reads SEHNR; CDR2 reads FQNEAQ (reference sequence). The CDR3 has 13 residues. V was shortened by 6 bases and J by 4 bases, with 12 bases between the two germline ends. CDR3 nucleotides: TGTGCCAGCAGAGGGGGAGCGAGAGAGACCCAGTACTTC. As protein: CASRGGARETQYF.

This rearrangement joins TRBV10-3 to TRBJ2-7, with D perhaps TRBD2 (5 bases). Looked up from germline, CDR1 is ENHRY and CDR2 is SYGVKD. CDR3 length: 15 residues. Trimming left V 3 bases short and J 4 bases short, with 16 bases between. CDR3: CAISDWRAELYEQYV. As DNA, the CDR3 is TGTGCCATCAGTGATTGGCGGGCAGAACTTTACGAGCAGTACGTC.

The chain links TRBV5-1 to TRBJ2-3; the match to TRBD2 covers 13 bases. The CDR3 runs 17 residues. Looked up from germline, CDR1 is SGHRS and CDR2 is YFSETQ. The V gene end was trimmed by 4 bases and the J gene end by 0 bases; junction bases not matched to a gene: 5. CDR3 loop: CASSPGTSGKSTDTQYF. The CDR3 region has the DNA TGCGCCAGCAGCCCGGGGACTAGCGGGAAGAGCACAGATACGCAGTATTTT.

With respect to this clone: The sample holds other DNA sequences that translate to the same CDR3. The rearrangement uses TRBV12-5 and TRBJ2-3; D is ambiguous. Germline CDR1 LGHNT, CDR2 FRNRAP. V was pared by 2 bases and J by 2 bases, with 5 bases between. The CDR3 has 13 amino acids. In DNA form, the CDR3 reads TGTGCTAGTGGTTTGACAAACACAGATACGCAGTATTTT. Residues: CASGLTNTDTQYF.

V usage is TRBV7-9 and J usage is TRBJ2-5; 8 positions match TRBD1. The CDR3 contains 12 residues. V was clipped by 5 bases and J by 9 bases; unmatched bases: 5. Germline V gives CDR1 SEHNR, CDR2 FQNEAQ (reference sequence). The CDR3 region is CASSRRGLAQYF. The CDR3 nucleotides are TGTGCCAGCAGCCGCAGGGGGCTGGCCCAGTACTTC.

This clone has a handful of counts. CDR3 nucleotides: TGTGCCAGCAGCCAAGAGACAGCGGGGGGGGATACGCAGTATTTT. Translated, it gives CASSQETAGGDTQYF. This chain connects TRBV4-2 to TRBJ2-3; TRBD2 matches at 10 bases. Trimming removed 0 bases from V and 6 bases from J; junction bases left unmatched: 3. Per the germline V gene, CDR1 is LGHNA and CDR2 is YNFKEQ. CDR3 length: 15 amino acids.

The chain employs TRBV19 and TRBJ1-3, with a tentative D call TRBD1 (5 bases). The germline gives CDR1 LNHDA, CDR2 SQIVND (reference sequence). The CDR3 consists of 15 residues. V lost 5 bases, J lost 3 bases, and 14 bases lay in between. CDR3: CASSVPGLIGNTIYF. Written as DNA, the CDR3 is TGTGCCAGTAGTGTCCCGGGACTCATTGGAAACACCATATATTTT.

The rearrangement links TRBV28 to TRBJ2-5; no definite D call. Germline CDR1 is MDHEN and CDR2 is SYDVKM. The length of the CDR3 is 14 residues. Trimming cost V 0 bases and J 1 base, with 6 bases left between them. CDR3 DNA: TGTGCCAGCAGTTTATGGGGCAGCCAAGAGACCCAGTACTTC. Protein: CASSLWGSQETQYF.

The V call is TRBV5-1, the J call TRBJ2-5; 13 bases map to TRBD2. This CDR3 is 16 amino acids long. The germline gives CDR1 SGHRS, CDR2 YFSETQ. V shed 3 bases, J shed 5 bases, and the junction held 7 bases outside the gene matches. CDR3 DNA sequence: TGCGCCAGCAGCTCGGGACTAGCGGGAAGCCAGGAGACCCAGTACTTC. Protein product: CASSSGLAGSQETQYF.

This clone was detected only a few times. The chain employs TRBV11-2 and TRBJ2-7; 8 nucleotides match TRBD2. Looked up from germline, CDR1 is SGHAT and CDR2 is FQNNGV. Trimming removed 5 bases from V and 0 bases from J; junction bases left unmatched: 6. The CDR3 runs to 15 residues. In DNA form, the CDR3 reads TGTGCCAGCAGCCAGGCCGGGACTAGCTCCTACGAGCAGTACTTC. Amino acids: CASSQAGTSSYEQYF.

This sequence joins TRBV7-2 and TRBJ1-1, with a possible D match to TRBD1 (6 bases). The CDR3 loop spans 14 amino acids. V lost 5 bases, J lost 1 base, and 11 bases lay in between. From germline, CDR1 is SGHTA and CDR2 FQGNSA. The CDR3 sequence: CASSGTGSNTEAFF. CDR3 DNA sequence: TGTGCCAGCAGCGGTACAGGGTCGAACACTGAAGCTTTCTTT.

The count of this clone is one. The chain joins TRBV5-1 to TRBJ2-2; tentative D call: TRBD1 (5 bases). The CDR3 spans 15 residues. Per the germline V gene, CDR1 is SGHRS and CDR2 is YFSETQ. The V end lost 1 base, the J end lost 0 bases, and 7 bases lay between the germline ends. Here the CDR3 DNA reads TGCGCCAGCAGCTTGTTCAGGGCGAACACCGGGGAGCTGTTTTTT. It yields the protein CASSLFRANTGELFF.

The CDR3 sequence: CASINVQNEQFF. CDR3 nucleotides: TGTGCCAGCATCAACGTCCAGAATGAGCAGTTCTTC. The V and J genes are TRBV6-5 and TRBJ2-1; D remains unclear. The CDR3 has 12 amino acids. V gave up 7 bases and J gave up 7 bases, with 11 bases separating them. Germline V CDR1 and CDR2: MNHEY, SVGAGI.

This clone was detected a few times. The sample contains more than one DNA sequence encoding this CDR3. The chain employs TRBV12-3 or TRBV12-4 and TRBJ1-1; D perhaps matches TRBD1 (5 bases). The CDR3 length is 12 residues. Trimming left V 3 bases short and J 4 bases short, with 6 bases between. The CDR3 bases are TGTGCCAGCAGTTTTACAGGCACTGAAGCTTTCTTT. Translated, it gives CASSFTGTEAFF.

J is TRBJ2-2 and V is TRBV4-2; a possible D gene is TRBD2 (7 bases). CDR3 size: 16 residues. Deletions cut 6 bases from V and 4 bases from J, with 18 bases between. Germline V gives CDR1 LGHNA, CDR2 YNFKEQ. CDR3 in DNA: TGTGCCAGCAGTTCCGTGCGGGGGCGAGGCACCGGGGAGCTGTTTTTT. This gives the protein CASSSVRGRGTGELFF.

The chain recombines TRBV5-1 with TRBJ1-1; D unresolved. Germline V CDR1 and CDR2: SGHRS, YFSETQ. The CDR3 totals 12 residues. V lost 5 bases to trimming and J lost 4 bases, with 9 bases between them. CDR3 bases: TGCGCCAGCAGTGTCCGGGGCACTGAAGCTTTCTTT. This encodes CASSVRGTEAFF.